This T cell receptor (beta chain) stems from a study of Tregs in tolerant kidney transplant recipients. Study-wide context: CD4+CD25+CD127- cells came from approximately three-day belatacept mixed lymphocyte reactions, some with roughly five-day graft donor restimulation.

The CDR3 length is 18 residues. Trimming removed 5 bases from V and 3 bases from J; junction bases left unmatched: 15. CDR1 is MNHEY and CDR2 is SMNVEV in the germline V gene (reference sequence). Sequencing used immunoSEQ multiplex PCR; TCRdb keeps in-frame clones, though not all of them. The sample has 15,000 to 20,000 clones, roughly two thirds seen once. Turning to this clone: Its antigen remains unidentified.

The sample taken for sequencing was Tregs from blood cultured with allogeneic cells. The gene calls are TRBV27 and TRBJ1-2; 10 bases fit TRBD1. This clonotype was sampled from a human donor in good health. CDR3 sequence: CASSKSGTGASGYYGYTF. The CDR3 DNA is TGTGCCAGCAGTAAGTCCGGGACAGGGGCCTCAGGTTACTATGGCTACACCTTC.